The entry below gives a single T cell receptor (beta chain) sequence along with its context. TCRdb reprocessed the 5' RACE reads; each CDR3 protein has one entry and no DNA is given. This table lists about 330,000 distinct CDR3 sequences. This record belongs to a study of monozygotic twins with inflammatory bowel disease. CDR3 length: 14 residues. Germline CDR1 is MNHEY and CDR2 is SVGAGI. The specimen was blood. This sequence originates from a human donor with ulcerative colitis or Crohn's disease, or a healthy co-twin of an affected twin (not recorded which). V and J are TRBV6-5 and TRBJ2-7; with no DNA, the TCRdb D assignment of TRBD1 cannot be verified. CDR3 residues: CASSHQDRVAEQYF.